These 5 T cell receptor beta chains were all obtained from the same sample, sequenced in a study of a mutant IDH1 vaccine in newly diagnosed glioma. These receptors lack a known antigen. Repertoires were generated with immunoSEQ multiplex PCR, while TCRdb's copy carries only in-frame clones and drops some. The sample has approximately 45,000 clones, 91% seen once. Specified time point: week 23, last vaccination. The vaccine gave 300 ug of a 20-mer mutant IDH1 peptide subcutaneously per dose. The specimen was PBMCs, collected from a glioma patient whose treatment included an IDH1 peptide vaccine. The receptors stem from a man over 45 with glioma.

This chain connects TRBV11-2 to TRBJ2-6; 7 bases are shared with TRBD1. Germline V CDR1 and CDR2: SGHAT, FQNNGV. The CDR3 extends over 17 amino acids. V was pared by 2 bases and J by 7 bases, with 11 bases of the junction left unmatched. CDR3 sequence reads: CASSLNRGNGGANVLTF. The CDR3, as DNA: TGTGCCAGCAGCTTAAACAGGGGAAATGGGGGAGCCAACGTCCTGACTTTC. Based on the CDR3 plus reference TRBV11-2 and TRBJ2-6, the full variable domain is EAGVAQSPRYKIIEKRQSVAFWCNPISGHATLYWYQQILGQGPKLLIQFQNNGVVDDSQLPKDRFSAERLKGVDSTLKIQPAKLEDSAVYLCASSLNRGNGGANVLTFGAGSRLTVL.

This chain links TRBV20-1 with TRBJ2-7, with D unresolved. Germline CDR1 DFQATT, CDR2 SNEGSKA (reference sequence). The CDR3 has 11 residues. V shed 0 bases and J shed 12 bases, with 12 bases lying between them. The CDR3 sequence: CSARDPRAMYF. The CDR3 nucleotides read TGCAGTGCTAGAGATCCCCGAGCGATGTACTTC.

As DNA, the CDR3 is TGTGCCAGCAGTGGTCGACAGGGAGGGAACACTGAAGCTTTCTTT. As protein: CASSGRQGGNTEAFF. This sequence joins TRBV6-1 and TRBJ1-1, with 7 bases that match TRBD1. This CDR3 comprises 15 residues. V shed 4 bases and J 1 base; nucleotides not matched to a gene: 6. CDR1 MNHNS and CDR2 SASEGT come from the germline V gene.

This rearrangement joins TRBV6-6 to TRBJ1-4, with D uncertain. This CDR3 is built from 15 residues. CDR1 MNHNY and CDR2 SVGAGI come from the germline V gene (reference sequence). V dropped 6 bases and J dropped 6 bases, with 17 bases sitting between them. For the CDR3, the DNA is TGTGCCAGCAGCCGTTCAGCACCGCCGGATGAAAAACTGTTTTTT. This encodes CASSRSAPPDEKLFF.

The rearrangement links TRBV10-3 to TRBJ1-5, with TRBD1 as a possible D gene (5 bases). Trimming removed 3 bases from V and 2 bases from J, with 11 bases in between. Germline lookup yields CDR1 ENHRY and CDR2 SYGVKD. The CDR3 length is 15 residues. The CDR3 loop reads CAISDRESGNQPQHF. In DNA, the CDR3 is TGTGCCATCAGTGACAGGGAAAGTGGCAATCAGCCCCAGCATTTT.